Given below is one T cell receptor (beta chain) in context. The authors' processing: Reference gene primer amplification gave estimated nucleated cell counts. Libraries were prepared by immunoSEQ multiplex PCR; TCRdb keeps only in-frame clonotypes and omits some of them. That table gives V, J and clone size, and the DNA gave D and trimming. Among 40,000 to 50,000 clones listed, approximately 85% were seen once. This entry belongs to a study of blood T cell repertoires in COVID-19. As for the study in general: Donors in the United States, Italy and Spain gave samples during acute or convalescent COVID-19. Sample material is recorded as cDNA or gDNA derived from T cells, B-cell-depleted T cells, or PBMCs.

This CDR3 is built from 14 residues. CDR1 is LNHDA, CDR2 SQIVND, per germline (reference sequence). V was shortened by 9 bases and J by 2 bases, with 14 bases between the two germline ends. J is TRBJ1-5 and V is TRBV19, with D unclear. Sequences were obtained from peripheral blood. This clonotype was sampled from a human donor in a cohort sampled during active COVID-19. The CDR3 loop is CASVLRSGNQPQHF. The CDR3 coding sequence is TGTGCCAGCGTTCTGAGGTCGGGCAATCAGCCCCAGCATTTT.